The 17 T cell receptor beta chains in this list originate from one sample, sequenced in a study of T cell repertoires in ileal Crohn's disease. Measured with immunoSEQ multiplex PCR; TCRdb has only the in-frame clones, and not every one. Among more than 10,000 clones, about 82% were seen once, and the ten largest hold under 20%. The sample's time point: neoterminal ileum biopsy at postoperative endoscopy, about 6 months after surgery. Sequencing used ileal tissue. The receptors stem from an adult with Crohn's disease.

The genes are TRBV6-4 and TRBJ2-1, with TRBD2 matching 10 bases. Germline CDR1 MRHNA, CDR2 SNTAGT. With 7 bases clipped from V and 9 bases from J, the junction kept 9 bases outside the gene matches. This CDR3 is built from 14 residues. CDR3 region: CASIASGSSGEQFF. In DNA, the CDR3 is TGTGCCAGCATAGCTAGCGGGAGCTCCGGTGAGCAGTTCTTC.

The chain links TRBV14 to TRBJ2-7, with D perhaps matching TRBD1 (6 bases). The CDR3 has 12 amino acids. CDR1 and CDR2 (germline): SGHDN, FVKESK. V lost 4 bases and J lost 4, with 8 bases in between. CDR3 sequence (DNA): TGTGCCAGCAGCCCGACAGGTTACGAGCAGTACTTC. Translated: CASSPTGYEQYF. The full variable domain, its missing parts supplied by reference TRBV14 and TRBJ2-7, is EAGVTQFPSHSVIEKGQTVTLRCDPISGHDNLYWYRRVMGKEIKFLLHFVKESKQDESGMPNNRFLAERTGGTYSTLKVQPAELEDSGVYFCASSPTGYEQYFGPGTRLTVT.

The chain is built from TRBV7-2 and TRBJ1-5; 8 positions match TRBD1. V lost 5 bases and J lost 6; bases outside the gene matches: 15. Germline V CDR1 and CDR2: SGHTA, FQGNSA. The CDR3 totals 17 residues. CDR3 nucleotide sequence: TGTGCCAGCAGCACGCAGGGGGCCGGGTTCTTGGCTCAGCCCCAGCATTTT. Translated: CASSTQGAGFLAQPQHF.

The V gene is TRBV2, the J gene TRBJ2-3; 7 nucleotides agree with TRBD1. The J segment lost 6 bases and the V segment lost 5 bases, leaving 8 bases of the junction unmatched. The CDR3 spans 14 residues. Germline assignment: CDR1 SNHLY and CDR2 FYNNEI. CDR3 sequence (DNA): TGTGCCAGCAGTCTACAGGGGTCTCCGGATACGCAGTATTTT. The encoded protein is CASSLQGSPDTQYF. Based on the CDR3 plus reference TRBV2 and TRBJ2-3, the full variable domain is EPEVTQTPSHQVTQMGQEVILRCVPISNHLYFYWYRQILGQKVEFLVSFYNNEISEKSEIFDDQFSVERPDGSNFTLKIRSTKLEDSAMYFCASSLQGSPDTQYFGPGTRLTVL.

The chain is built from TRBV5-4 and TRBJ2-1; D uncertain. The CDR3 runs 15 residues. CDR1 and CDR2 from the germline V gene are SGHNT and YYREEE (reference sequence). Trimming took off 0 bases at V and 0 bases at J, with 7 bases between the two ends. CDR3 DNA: TGTGCCAGCAGCTTGGGCGTTGACTCCTACAATGAGCAGTTCTTC. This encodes CASSLGVDSYNEQFF.

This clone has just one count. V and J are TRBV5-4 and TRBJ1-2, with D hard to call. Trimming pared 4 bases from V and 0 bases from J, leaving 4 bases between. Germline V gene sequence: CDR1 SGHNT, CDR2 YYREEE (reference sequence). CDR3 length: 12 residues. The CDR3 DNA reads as TGTGCCAGCAGCCCCGCTAACTATGGCTACACCTTC. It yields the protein CASSPANYGYTF. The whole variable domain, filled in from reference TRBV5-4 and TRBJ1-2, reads ETGVTQSPTHLIKTRGQQVTLRCSSQSGHNTVSWYQQALGQGPQFIFQYYREEENGRGNFPPRFSGLQFPNYSSELNVNALELDDSALYLCASSPANYGYTFGSGTRLTVV.

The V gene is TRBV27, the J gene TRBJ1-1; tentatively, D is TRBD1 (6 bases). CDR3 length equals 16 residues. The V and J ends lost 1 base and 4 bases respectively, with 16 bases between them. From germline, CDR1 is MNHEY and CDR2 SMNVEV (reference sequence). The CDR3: CASSLLGGGRVTEAFF. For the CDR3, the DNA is TGTGCCAGCAGTTTATTAGGGGGAGGGAGAGTCACTGAAGCTTTCTTT.

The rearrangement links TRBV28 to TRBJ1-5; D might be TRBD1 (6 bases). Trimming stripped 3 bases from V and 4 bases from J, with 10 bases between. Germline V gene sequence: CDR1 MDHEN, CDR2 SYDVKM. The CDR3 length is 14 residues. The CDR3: CASSLGGANQPQHF. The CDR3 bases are TGTGCCAGCAGTTTGGGGGGGGCGAATCAGCCCCAGCATTTT.

CDR3 coding DNA: TGCGCCAGCAGCAATTCTTTGGGGCTCACAGATACGCAGTATTTT. Translating it yields CASSNSLGLTDTQYF. The rearrangement links TRBV5-1 to TRBJ2-3, with D possibly being TRBD1 (5 bases). Trimming stripped 4 bases from V and 2 bases from J, with 14 bases between. The CDR3 has 15 residues. CDR1 is SGHRS and CDR2 is YFSETQ in the germline V gene.

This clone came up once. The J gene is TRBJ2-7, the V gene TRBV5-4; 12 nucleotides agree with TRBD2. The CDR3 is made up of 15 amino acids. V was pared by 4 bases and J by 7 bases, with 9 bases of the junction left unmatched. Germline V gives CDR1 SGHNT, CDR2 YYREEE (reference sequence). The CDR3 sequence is CASSPALAGGGEQYF. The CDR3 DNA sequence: TGTGCCAGCAGCCCGGCCCTAGCGGGAGGGGGTGAGCAGTACTTC.

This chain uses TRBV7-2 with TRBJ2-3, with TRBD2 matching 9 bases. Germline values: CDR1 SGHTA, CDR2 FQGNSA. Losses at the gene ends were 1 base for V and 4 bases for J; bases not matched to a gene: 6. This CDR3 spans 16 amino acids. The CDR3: CASSLGIAGVADTQYF. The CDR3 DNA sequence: TGTGCCAGCAGCTTAGGAATAGCGGGAGTGGCAGATACGCAGTATTTT.

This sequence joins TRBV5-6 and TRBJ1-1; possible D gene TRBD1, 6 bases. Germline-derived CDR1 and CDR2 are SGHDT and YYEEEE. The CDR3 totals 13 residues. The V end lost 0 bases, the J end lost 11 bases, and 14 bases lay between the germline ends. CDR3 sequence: CASSLVGGEKAFF. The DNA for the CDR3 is TGTGCCAGCAGCTTGGTTGGGGGCGAGAAGGCTTTCTTT.

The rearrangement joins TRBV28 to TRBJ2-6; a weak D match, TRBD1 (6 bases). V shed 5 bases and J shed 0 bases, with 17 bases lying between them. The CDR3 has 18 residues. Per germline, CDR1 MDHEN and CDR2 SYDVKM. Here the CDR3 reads CASSAADRLRSGANVLTF. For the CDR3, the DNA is TGTGCCAGCAGTGCAGCGGACAGACTCCGCTCTGGGGCCAACGTCCTGACTTTC.

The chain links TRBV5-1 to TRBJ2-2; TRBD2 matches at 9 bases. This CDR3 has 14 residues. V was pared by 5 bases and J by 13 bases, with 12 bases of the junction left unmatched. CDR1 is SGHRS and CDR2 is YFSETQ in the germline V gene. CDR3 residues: CASSSEKPGLALFF. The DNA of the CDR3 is TGCGCCAGCAGTTCGGAGAAACCGGGACTAGCGCTGTTTTTT.

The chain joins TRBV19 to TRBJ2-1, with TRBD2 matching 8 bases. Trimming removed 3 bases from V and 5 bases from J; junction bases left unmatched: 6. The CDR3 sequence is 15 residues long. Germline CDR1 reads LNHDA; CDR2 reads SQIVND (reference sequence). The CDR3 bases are TGTGCCAGTAGTATTGGTCTAGCGGGTAACAATGAGCAGTTCTTC. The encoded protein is CASSIGLAGNNEQFF.

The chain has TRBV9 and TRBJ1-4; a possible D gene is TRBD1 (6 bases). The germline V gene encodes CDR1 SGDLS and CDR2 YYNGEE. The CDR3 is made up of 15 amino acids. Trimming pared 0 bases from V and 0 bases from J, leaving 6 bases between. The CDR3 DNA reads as TGTGCCAGCAGCGTAGGGACAGCAACTAATGAAAAACTGTTTTTT. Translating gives CASSVGTATNEKLFF.

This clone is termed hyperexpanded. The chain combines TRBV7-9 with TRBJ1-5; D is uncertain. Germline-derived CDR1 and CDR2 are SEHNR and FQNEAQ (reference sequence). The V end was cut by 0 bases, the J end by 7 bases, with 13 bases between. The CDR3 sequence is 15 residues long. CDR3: CASSLAAGNPQPQHF. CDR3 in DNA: TGTGCCAGCAGCTTAGCAGCGGGGAACCCCCAGCCCCAGCATTTT.